This T cell receptor beta chain was captured in a study of beta chain features in type 1 diabetes. Study-wide findings and caveats: High TCR expression in some cells could lead to their over-representation in cDNA sequencing. Moderate but significant shortening of TCRB CDR3s was recorded in all four CD4+ subsets from Type 1 diabetes patients. Within patients, naive, central memory and Treg TCRB repertoires seemed more similar than within healthy donors.

J gave up 3 bases and V 4 bases, and 9 bases lay outside the gene matches. Germline lookup yields CDR1 SGHRS and CDR2 YFSETQ. This CDR3 is 16 amino acids long. Remarks on this clone: What it binds is not known.

The whole isolated RNA underwent reverse transcription, so sequencing captured expressed TCRB transcripts. TCRdb keeps only in-frame clones here, not all; method: immunoSEQ multiplex PCR. The sample contains over 150,000 clones, approximately 10% of which appear only once. Researchers reported sorting CD4+ naive, central memory, regulatory and stem cell-like memory cells via CD45RO/CCR7/CD25/CD127/CD95/CD27. Sequenced material: central memory CD4+ T cells from blood. This receptor was taken from a man aged 25 to 40 with type 1 diabetes. V and J are TRBV5-1 and TRBJ2-1, with 8 bases matching TRBD1. This chain's CDR3 is CASSSSGTGHYNEQFF. CDR3 in DNA: TGCGCCAGCAGCAGCTCCGGGACAGGACACTACAATGAGCAGTTCTTC.